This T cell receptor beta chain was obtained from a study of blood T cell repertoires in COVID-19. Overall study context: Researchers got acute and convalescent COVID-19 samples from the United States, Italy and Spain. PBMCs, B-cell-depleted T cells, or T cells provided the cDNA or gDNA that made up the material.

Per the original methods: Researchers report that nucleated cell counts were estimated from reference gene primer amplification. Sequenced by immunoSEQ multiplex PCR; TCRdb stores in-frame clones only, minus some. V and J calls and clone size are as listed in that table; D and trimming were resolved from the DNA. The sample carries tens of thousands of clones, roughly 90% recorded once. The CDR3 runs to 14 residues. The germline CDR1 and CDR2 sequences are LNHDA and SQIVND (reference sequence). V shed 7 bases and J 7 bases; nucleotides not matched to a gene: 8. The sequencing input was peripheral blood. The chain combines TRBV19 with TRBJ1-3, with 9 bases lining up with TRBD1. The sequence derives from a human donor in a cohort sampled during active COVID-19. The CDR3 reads CASNSGTGLNTIYF. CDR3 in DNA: TGTGCCAGTAACTCCGGGACAGGGCTCAACACCATATATTTT. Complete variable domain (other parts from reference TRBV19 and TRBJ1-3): DGGITQSPKYLFRKEGQNVTLSCEQNLNHDAMYWYRQDPGQGLRLIYYSQIVNDFQKGDIAEGYSVSREKKESFPLTVTSAQKNPTAFYLCASNSGTGLNTIYFGEGSWLTVV.